This T cell receptor beta chain is from a study of cytomegalovirus exposure and HLA in healthy donors. PCR used 60 Vbeta primers and 13 Jbeta primers. TCRdb's copy holds only in-frame clones and misses some; the assay was immunoSEQ multiplex PCR. The sample has about 92,000 clones, 81% seen once. Trimming pared 0 bases from V and 4 bases from J, leaving 6 bases between. Germline assignment: CDR1 MNHEY and CDR2 SMNVEV (reference sequence). The CDR3 extends over 13 amino acids. This clone was recorded a few times. Antigen unknown. Whole-study results and caveats: There were reportedly fewer N-insertions in an Asian-associated ancestry cluster than the approximately 700-donor mean, in a later analysis. Despite most TCR sequences being rare, some public TCRs occurred in many donors. Reports credit the classifier with highly specific, highly sensitive diagnosis of cytomegalovirus status.

Sequencing was performed on PBMCs. The rearrangement uses TRBV27 and TRBJ2-5; no reliable D call. The receptor was isolated from a girl aged 2-9 years in good health and CMV-seropositive. As DNA, the CDR3 is TGTGCCAGCAGTTTATCAAATAGAGAGACCCAGTACTTC. Its protein product is CASSLSNRETQYF.